A selection of T cell receptor beta chains follows, all from one sample in a study of CD8 T cells in Susac syndrome. TCRdb re-called the immunoSEQ multiplex PCR reads with MiXCR, one entry per CDR3 protein. This table has 200,000 to 250,000 distinct CDR3 sequences, 95% appearing once. Sample: CD4+ T cells from PBMCs. These receptors came from a human donor with multiple sclerosis. Both conserved end residues are part of each CDR3. Fields, in order: V gene, J gene, clone size, D gene, CDR3 DNA, CDR3 protein. D genes are given only for firm matches. Some rows mark clone size as missing; the rest say once, few, many or name a class of expanded clone.

>TRBV7-2|TRBJ2-7|.|TRBD1
TGTGCCAGCAGCTTCCCGACAGGGGGATCTTACGAGCAGTACTTC
CASSFPTGGSYEQYF
>TRBV6-5|TRBJ2-7|once|.
TGTGCCAGCAGTTACTCGACGGTTACTGGGCAGTACTTC
CASSYSTVTGQYF
>TRBV6-5|TRBJ1-2|.|.
TGTGCCAGCAGTTACCGCGGCTTGGGACGGAAAGGGGCCCCTGGGGGCTACACCTTC
CASSYRGLGRKGAPGGYTF
>TRBV29-1|TRBJ2-1|.|TRBD2
TGCAGCGTAAGACTAGCGGGCAGCTCCTACAATGAGCAGTTCTTC
CSVRLAGSSYNEQFF
>TRBV12-3/TRBV12-4|TRBJ1-5|.|.
TGTGCCAGCAGTCCCAGCCCCGCTCGGCCCCAGCATTTT
CASSPSPARPQHF
>TRBV5-1|TRBJ2-1|once|.
TGCGCCAGCAGCCTCTCAACAGGGAATGAGCAGTTCTTC
CASSLSTGNEQFF
>TRBV9|TRBJ2-3|once|TRBD1
TGTGCCAGCAGCGCGGGACAGTTTGGAGATACGCAGTATTTT
CASSAGQFGDTQYF
>TRBV27|TRBJ2-7|.|.
TGTGCCAGCAGTTTCTGGGACCGGCCGGAGCAGTACTTC
CASSFWDRPEQYF
>TRBV19|TRBJ1-2|few|TRBD1
TGTGCCAGTAACAGGGGTAACTATGGCTACACCTTC
CASNRGNYGYTF
>TRBV29-1|TRBJ2-5|once|TRBD2
TGCAGCTCTACCAGGACTAGCGGCCAAGAGACCCAGTACTTC
CSSTRTSGQETQYF
>TRBV27|TRBJ2-4|.|.
TGTGCCAGCAGTTTATCCGTGGATGGGGCCAAAAACATTCAGTACTTC
CASSLSVDGAKNIQYF
>TRBV2|TRBJ1-2|.|.
TGTGCCAGCAGTGAAATAGTTTATGGCTACACCTTC
CASSEIVYGYTF
>TRBV5-4|TRBJ2-7|.|.
TGTGCCAGCAGCTACGGAATAACACCCTCCTACGAGCAGTACTTC
CASSYGITPSYEQYF
>TRBV19|TRBJ2-1|.|TRBD1
TGTGCCAGCCAGACAGGGTACAATGAGCAGTTCTTC
CASQTGYNEQFF
>TRBV20-1|TRBJ1-2|.|.
TGCAGTGCTAGAGAGAGTCTGGATAACTATGGCTACACCTTC
CSARESLDNYGYTF
>TRBV11-2|TRBJ1-1|.|.
TGTGCCAGCAGCTCATTTTCGACCGGACCCATCGGAGCTTTCTTT
CASSSFSTGPIGAFF
>TRBV20-1|TRBJ1-1|once|.
TGCAGTGCCCCCTACAGGGATGGGACTGAAGCTTTCTTT
CSAPYRDGTEAFF
>TRBV28|TRBJ2-3|.|.
TGTGCCAGCAGTAAGACCCGGGCAGCAGATACGCAGTATTTT
CASSKTRAADTQYF
>TRBV20-1|TRBJ2-1|.|.
TGCAGTGCTAGCTATGGGGGCCTAGCGGTTAACAATGAGCAGTTCTTC
CSASYGGLAVNNEQFF
>TRBV23-1|TRBJ1-2|.|.
TGCGCCAGCGGGACCCGTTATGGCTACACCTTC
CASGTRYGYTF
>TRBV29-1|TRBJ2-1|once|.
TGCAGCGGGACAAAAGGGACGGATGAGCAGTTCTTC
CSGTKGTDEQFF
>TRBV20-1|TRBJ1-1|.|.
TGCAGTGCTAGAGAATACAGGAACACTGAAGCTTTCTTT
CSAREYRNTEAFF
>TRBV15|TRBJ2-3|.|.
TGTGCCACCAGCAGAGAGGGAGCCGATGGGACAGATACGCAGTATTTT
CATSREGADGTDTQYF
>TRBV4-2|TRBJ1-1|.|TRBD1
TGTGCCAGCAGCCAAGAGGGGACAGGGCGGACTGAAGCTTTCTTT
CASSQEGTGRTEAFF
>TRBV5-1|TRBJ1-1|.|.
TGCGCCAGCAGCTTGGAGGCCAGCATGAACACTGAAGCTTTCTTT
CASSLEASMNTEAFF
>TRBV3-1|TRBJ1-1|.|TRBD1
TGTGCCAGCAGGCTCACCTCCGGGACAGGGAACACTGAAGCTTTCTTT
CASRLTSGTGNTEAFF
>TRBV20-1|TRBJ2-4|.|TRBD2
TGCAGTGCTGGACCCAGACTAGCGGGACTAGGGAACATTCAGTACTTC
CSAGPRLAGLGNIQYF
>TRBV19|TRBJ1-2|once|.
TGTGCCAGTAGTCCCGGTCGGGGGTCCTATGGCTACACCTTC
CASSPGRGSYGYTF
>TRBV29-1|TRBJ2-1|.|.
TGCAGCGTTGAGACAGGATACAATGAGCAGTTCTTC
CSVETGYNEQFF
>TRBV7-8|TRBJ2-5|.|TRBD2
TGTGCCAGCAGCTTCGGCGGGAGTACAGAGACCCAGTACTTC
CASSFGGSTETQYF
>TRBV20-1|TRBJ2-7|.|.
TGCAGTGCGAGGCTAGCTGTGAACTCCTACGAGCAGTACTTC
CSARLAVNSYEQYF
>TRBV20-1|TRBJ1-6|.|TRBD1
TGCAGTGCTGGCCGACAGGGTTCACCCCTCCACTTT
CSAGRQGSPLHF
>TRBV9|TRBJ2-2|.|.
TGTGCCAGCAGCGTGGGACCCACGCCCGGGGAGCTGTTTTTT
CASSVGPTPGELFF
>TRBV7-2|TRBJ2-2|.|.
TGTGCCAGCAGCCAACGATCCCATGACAGCTCGAACACCGGGGAGCTGTTTTTT
CASSQRSHDSSNTGELFF
>TRBV3-1|TRBJ2-7|.|.
TGTGCCAGCAGCCAAGATCCCCGGAGGTATAGCGAGCAGTACTTC
CASSQDPRRYSEQYF
>TRBV20-1|TRBJ2-5|.|TRBD2
TGCAGTGCTTCTGACGGCGGGAGTGGGGAGACCCAGTACTTC
CSASDGGSGETQYF
>TRBV11-3|TRBJ2-2|.|TRBD2
TGTGCCAGCAGCTCGGGACTAGCTGAGGACGGGGAGCTGTTTTTT
CASSSGLAEDGELFF
>TRBV20-1|TRBJ2-3|.|.
TGCAGTGCTACCAACGATGAGCGACCGGGCACAGATACGCAGTATTTT
CSATNDERPGTDTQYF
>TRBV3-1|TRBJ2-7|.|.
TGTGCCAGCAGCCACAGGACACCTGCCTACGAGCAGTACTTC
CASSHRTPAYEQYF
>TRBV20-1|TRBJ2-5|.|TRBD2
TGCAGCTCACCCCCGGGAGGGCCCCAAGAGACCCAGTACTTC
CSSPPGGPQETQYF
>TRBV30|TRBJ1-4|.|.
TGTGCCTGGAGTATAAACCGGGACCGACTGTTTTTT
CAWSINRDRLFF
>TRBV29-1|TRBJ1-2|.|.
TGCAGCGTTGAAGGGGCCCCCCGGCAAGGCTACACCTTC
CSVEGAPRQGYTF
>TRBV3-1|TRBJ1-2|.|TRBD1
TGTGCCAGCAGCCATCCGACAGGGGCTGGCTACACCTTC
CASSHPTGAGYTF
>TRBV9|TRBJ2-1|.|.
TGTGCCAGCAGCGTAGGAACTAGCACTCCCTCCTACAATGAGCAGTTCTTC
CASSVGTSTPSYNEQFF
>TRBV10-3|TRBJ1-1|.|TRBD1
TGTGCCATCAGTGAATACAGGGGTGAAGCTTTCTTT
CAISEYRGEAFF
>TRBV7-3|TRBJ2-3|.|.
TGTGCCAGCAGAAAAACGAGCACAGATACGCAGTATTTT
CASRKTSTDTQYF
>TRBV29-1|TRBJ1-1|.|.
TGCAGCCTTGCTGCACAGCCGAACACTGAAGCTTTCTTT
CSLAAQPNTEAFF
>TRBV10-3|TRBJ2-5|.|.
TGTGCCAGCAGTCGGGACTTGAAAGAGACCCAGTACTTC
CASSRDLKETQYF
>TRBV28|TRBJ2-7|.|TRBD2
TGTGCCAGCAGGCCCGCTAGCGGGAGGGACGAGCAGTACTTC
CASRPASGRDEQYF
>TRBV6-6|TRBJ1-2|.|TRBD1
TGTGCCAGCAGCACAGGGGGGGCAGACTACACCTTC
CASSTGGADYTF
>TRBV3-1|TRBJ2-5|.|TRBD2
TGTGCCAGCAGCCAAGGGCGTCAGCGGGAGGTCTTCGAGACCCAGTACTTC
CASSQGRQREVFETQYF